This T cell receptor beta chain appears in the sequencing data of a study of PD-L1 blockade in urothelial cancer. As for the study in general: Prior regimens of chemotherapy numbered 0 to 3 per patient. Notes on the study in general: Expansion of tumor-associated blood clones at 3 weeks was greater in durable-benefit patients.

Time point indicated: peripheral blood 6 weeks after treatment start. Samples were collected from each patient before treatment and during treatment. Each patient gave between 1 and 8 of them in total. Method: immunoSEQ multiplex PCR; TCRdb's copy keeps in-frame clones and lacks some. Of around 47,000 clones listed, roughly four fifths are singletons. In the case of this clone: The antigen is not known.

This sequence was found in a man aged 55-75 years with urothelial cancer. Material: PBMCs, obtained around atezolizumab (anti-PD-L1) treatment.

CDR3 nucleotides: TGTGCCAGCAGTGGGGGGGTTGTGGCTTATGGCTACACCTTC. It codes for CASSGGVVAYGYTF. This sequence joins TRBV6-1 and TRBJ1-2; D is perhaps TRBD1 (5 bases). Trimming cost V 4 bases and J 5 bases, with 14 bases left between them. The CDR3 covers 14 residues. Germline lookup yields CDR1 MNHNS and CDR2 SASEGT.